Reported below is one T cell receptor (beta chain). The sample is drawn from a study of blood T cell repertoires in COVID-19. About the research overall: Spain, Italy and the United States supplied samples that represented acute and convalescent COVID-19. T cells, B-cell-depleted T cells, or PBMCs supplied cDNA or gDNA.

Original processing notes: Amplifying reference gene primers gave estimates of nucleated cell counts. Clones were read by immunoSEQ multiplex PCR, and TCRdb kept only the in-frame ones, dropping some. The V and J calls and clone size were taken over from that table, and D and trimming were inferred from the DNA. The table has approximately 97,000 clones, about nine tenths seen once. Germline V CDR1 and CDR2: KGHSH, LQKENI. The CDR3 length is 19 residues. The V segment lost 0 bases and the J segment 1 base; nucleotides outside the gene matches: 13. The sequenced sample consisted of peripheral blood. V is TRBV18 and J is TRBJ1-1; TRBD1 aligns across 8 bases. The sequence was obtained from a man aged 60 to 69 with acute or convalescent COVID-19. CDR3 in amino acids: CASSPPSNLDRVGNTEAFF. The CDR3 DNA reads as TGTGCCAGCTCACCACCATCCAACCTGGACAGGGTGGGGAACACTGAAGCTTTCTTT.